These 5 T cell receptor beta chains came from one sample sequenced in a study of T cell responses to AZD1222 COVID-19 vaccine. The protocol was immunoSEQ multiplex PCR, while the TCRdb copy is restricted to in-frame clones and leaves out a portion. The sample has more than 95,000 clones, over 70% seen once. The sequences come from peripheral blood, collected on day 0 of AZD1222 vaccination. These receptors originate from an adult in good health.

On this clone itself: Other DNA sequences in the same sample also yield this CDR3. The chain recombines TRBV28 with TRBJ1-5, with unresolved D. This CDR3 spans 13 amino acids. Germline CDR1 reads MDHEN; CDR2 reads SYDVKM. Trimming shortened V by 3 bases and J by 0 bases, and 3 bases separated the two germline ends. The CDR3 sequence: CASSFYSNQPQHF. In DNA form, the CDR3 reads TGTGCCAGCAGTTTTTATAGCAATCAGCCCCAGCATTTT.

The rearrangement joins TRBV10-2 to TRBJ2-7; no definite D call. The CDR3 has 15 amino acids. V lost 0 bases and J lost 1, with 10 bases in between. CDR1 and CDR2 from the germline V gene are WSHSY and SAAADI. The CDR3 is CASSESASGSYEQYF. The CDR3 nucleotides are TGCGCCAGCAGTGAGTCGGCCAGTGGGTCCTACGAGCAGTACTTC.

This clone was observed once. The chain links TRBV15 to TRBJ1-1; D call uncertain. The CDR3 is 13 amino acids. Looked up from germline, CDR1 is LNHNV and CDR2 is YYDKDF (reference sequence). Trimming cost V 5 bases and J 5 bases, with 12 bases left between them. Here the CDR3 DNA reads TGTGCCACCAGCTCAGGTCTTCGGACTGAAGCTTTCTTT. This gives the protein CATSSGLRTEAFF.

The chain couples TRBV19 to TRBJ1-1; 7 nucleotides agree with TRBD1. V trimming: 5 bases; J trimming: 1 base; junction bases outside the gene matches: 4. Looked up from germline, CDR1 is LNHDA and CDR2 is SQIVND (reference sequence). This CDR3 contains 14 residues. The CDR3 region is CASSPWTGNTEAFF. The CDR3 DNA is TGTGCCAGTAGTCCATGGACAGGGAACACTGAAGCTTTCTTT.

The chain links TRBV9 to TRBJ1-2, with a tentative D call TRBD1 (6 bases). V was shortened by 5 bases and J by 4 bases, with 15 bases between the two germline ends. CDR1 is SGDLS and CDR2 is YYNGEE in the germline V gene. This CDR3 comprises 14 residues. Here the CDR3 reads CASRALQGGYGYTF. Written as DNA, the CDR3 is TGTGCCAGCAGGGCGCTACAGGGCGGCTATGGCTACACCTTC. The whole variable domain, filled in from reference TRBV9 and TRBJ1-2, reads DSGVTQTPKHLITATGQRVTLRCSPRSGDLSVYWYQQSLDQGLQFLIQYYNGEERAKGNILERFSAQQFPDLHSELNLSSLELGDSALYFCASRALQGGYGYTFGSGTRLTVV.